Listed below are T cell receptor beta chains from one sample, sequenced in a study of CD8 T cells in ankylosing spondylitis. Each CDR3 protein gets one entry after TCRdb re-called the 5' RACE reads with MiXCR. The sample comprises approximately 200,000 distinct CDR3 sequences, over 10% of which are singletons, and about 10% rests with the top ten. Input material: blood, either unsorted or a sorted T cell fraction (not recorded which). Receptors originate from a female donor with ankylosing spondylitis or in good health (not recorded which). The CDR3 runs from the conserved cysteine through the conserved F or W. Fields, in order: V gene, CDR3 length, D gene, J gene, clone size, CDR3 protein, CDR3 DNA. The D gene is left open where the match is weak. The size entry is marked missing in some rows and otherwise reads once, few, many or a size class.

TRBV12-3/TRBV12-4	14	TRBD2	TRBJ2-7	many	CASSSGTSKFEQYF	TGTGCCAGCAGTTCGGGGACTAGCAAATTCGAGCAGTACTTC
TRBV28	11	-	TRBJ2-7	-	CASILMYEQYF	TGTGCCAGCATTTTGATGTACGAGCAGTACTTC
TRBV12-3/TRBV12-4	12	-	TRBJ2-7	-	CASSAETYEQYF	TGTGCCAGCAGTGCCGAGACCTACGAGCAGTACTTC
TRBV12-3/TRBV12-4	15	TRBD1	TRBJ1-6	many	CASSLARTGNSPLHF	TGTGCCAGCAGTTTGGCCCGGACAGGCAATTCACCCCTCCACTTT
TRBV29-1	13	-	TRBJ2-1	many	CSEGQSPYNEQFF	TGCAGCGAAGGACAATCACCTTACAATGAGCAGTTCTTC
TRBV12-3/TRBV12-4	16	TRBD2	TRBJ2-1	-	CASSLRASGNYNEQFF	TGTGCCAGCAGTTTAAGGGCTAGCGGGAACTACAATGAGCAGTTCTTC
TRBV24-1	14	-	TRBJ1-2	large	CATSDFRTQYGYTF	TGTGCCACCAGTGATTTCAGAACACAATATGGCTACACCTTC
TRBV12-3/TRBV12-4	13	-	TRBJ1-5	many	CASRQGGNQPQHF	TGTGCCAGCAGACAGGGCGGCAATCAGCCCCAGCATTTT
TRBV4-3	14	TRBD2	TRBJ2-7	many	CASSQVAGNYEQYF	TGCGCCAGCAGCCAGGTAGCGGGGAACTACGAGCAGTACTTC
TRBV12-3/TRBV12-4	13	-	TRBJ2-1	-	CASSASDFGEQFF	TGTGCCAGCAGTGCCAGCGATTTCGGCGAGCAGTTCTTC
TRBV18	15	-	TRBJ2-6	-	CASSQIVSGANVLTF	TGTGCCAGCTCCCAGATAGTATCTGGGGCCAACGTCCTGACTTTC
TRBV25-1	12	TRBD1	TRBJ1-2	few	CASNRQGYGYTF	TGTGCCAGCAACCGACAGGGGTATGGCTACACCTTC
TRBV20-1	18	TRBD2	TRBJ2-7	many	CSARVGEGASGRPYEQYF	TGCAGTGCTAGAGTCGGGGAGGGGGCTAGCGGGAGACCCTACGAGCAGTACTTC
TRBV5-1	14	TRBD2	TRBJ2-3	many	CASRPGLATDTQYF	TGCGCCAGCCGACCGGGACTAGCTACAGATACGCAGTATTTT
TRBV27	14	TRBD1	TRBJ2-7	many	CASSPGTGGYEQYF	TGTGCCAGCAGCCCCGGGACAGGGGGCTACGAGCAGTACTTC
TRBV3-1	16	TRBD2	TRBJ2-1	many	CASSQRGTSDYNEQFF	TGTGCCAGCAGCCAACGCGGGACTAGCGACTACAATGAGCAGTTCTTC
TRBV4-1	16	TRBD1	TRBJ2-7	many	CASSLGTGKSSYEQYF	TGCGCCAGCAGCCTCGGGACAGGGAAAAGCTCCTACGAGCAGTACTTC
TRBV29-1	13	-	TRBJ2-1	many	CSVIALSYNEQFF	TGCAGCGTTATAGCGCTCTCCTACAATGAGCAGTTCTTC
TRBV20-1	14	-	TRBJ2-1	many	CSARDRASYNEQFF	TGCAGTGCTAGAGATCGGGCCTCCTACAATGAGCAGTTCTTC
TRBV5-5	15	TRBD2	TRBJ2-1	once	CASSPRELAGSEQFF	TGTGCCAGCAGCCCGAGGGAACTAGCGGGGAGTGAGCAGTTCTTC
TRBV20-1	17	-	TRBJ1-5	many	CSARPAGPSLVNQPQHF	TGCAGTGCTAGGCCCGCAGGTCCCTCCTTAGTCAATCAGCCCCAGCATTTT
TRBV20-1	14	-	TRBJ2-3	many	CSATTGTYTDTQYF	TGCAGTGCTACGACCGGGACGTACACAGATACGCAGTATTTT
TRBV12-3/TRBV12-4	15	-	TRBJ1-2	many	CASSLSWAITYGYTF	TGTGCCAGCAGCCTAAGCTGGGCCATCACCTATGGCTACACCTTC
TRBV7-2	15	-	TRBJ1-6	few	CASSPIHTLSSPLHF	TGTGCCAGCAGCCCCATTCACACTTTATCGTCACCCCTCCACTTT
TRBV7-9	13	-	TRBJ2-1	-	CASSLMGIDEQFF	TGTGCCAGCAGCTTAATGGGAATCGATGAGCAGTTCTTC
TRBV7-2	13	-	TRBJ1-1	many	CASRSGTGTEAFF	TGTGCCAGCAGATCCGGGACGGGCACTGAAGCTTTCTTT
TRBV7-9	15	-	TRBJ2-2	many	CASTEIGGITGELFF	TGTGCCAGCACCGAAATTGGAGGGATCACCGGGGAGCTGTTTTTT
TRBV4-2	19	TRBD2	TRBJ2-7	many	CASSQETGTSGSVIDEQYF	TGTGCCAGCAGCCAAGAGACCGGGACTAGCGGGAGTGTCATCGACGAGCAGTACTTC
TRBV13	17	TRBD2	TRBJ2-5	few	CASSPGASGGTQETQYF	TGTGCCAGCAGCCCCGGTGCCAGCGGGGGAACGCAAGAGACCCAGTACTTC
TRBV7-3	19	TRBD1	TRBJ1-1	-	CASSLVRPGTGGMSTEAFF	TGTGCCAGCAGCTTAGTTAGGCCCGGGACAGGGGGCATGAGCACTGAAGCTTTCTTT
TRBV28	16	-	TRBJ2-7	-	CASSFNPGQVSYEQYF	TGTGCTAGCAGTTTTAACCCGGGACAAGTTTCCTACGAGCAGTACTTC
TRBV7-9	15	-	TRBJ2-3	few	CASSLDGGRTDTQYF	TGTGCCAGCAGCCTCGACGGTGGAAGAACAGATACGCAGTATTTT
TRBV6-6	10	-	TRBJ1-1	many	CASSYPEAFF	TGTGCCAGCAGTTACCCCGAAGCTTTCTTT
TRBV7-2	15	-	TRBJ2-5	-	CASTLGLHSQETQYF	TGTGCCAGCACCCTAGGTCTGCATAGCCAAGAGACCCAGTACTTC
TRBV5-1	13	-	TRBJ1-5	many	CASSLGGGQPQHF	TGTGCCAGCAGTTTGGGGGGGGGTCAGCCCCAGCATTTT
TRBV5-5	15	TRBD2	TRBJ2-3	few	CASSQTSGLRDTQYF	TGTGCCAGCAGCCAGACTAGCGGCCTTAGGGATACGCAGTATTTT
TRBV29-1	12	-	TRBJ1-1	many	CSVVRVGTEAFF	TGCAGCGTGGTCAGGGTGGGCACTGAAGCTTTCTTT
TRBV24-1	15	-	TRBJ2-7	many	CATRVGQILSYEQYF	TGTGCCACCAGGGTTGGACAGATACTTTCCTACGAGCAGTACTTC
TRBV4-3	13	-	TRBJ2-1	many	CASSQRDSHEQFF	TGCGCCAGCAGCCAACGGGACTCGCATGAGCAGTTCTTC
TRBV27	15	-	TRBJ2-7	many	CASSTSTNLGSEQYF	TGTGCCAGCAGTACCTCCACCAATCTCGGGTCCGAGCAGTACTTC
TRBV12-3/TRBV12-4	13	-	TRBJ1-5	many	CASSFSSNQPQHF	TGTGCCAGCAGTTTTAGTAGCAATCAGCCCCAGCATTTT
TRBV24-1	14	-	TRBJ1-2	many	CATSGAGLSYGYTF	TGTGCCACCAGTGGTGCCGGGTTATCCTATGGCTACACCTTC
TRBV12-3/TRBV12-4	17	-	TRBJ1-5	many	CASSLAQGSYSNQPQHF	TGTGCCAGCAGTTTAGCGCAAGGGTCCTATAGCAATCAGCCCCAGCATTTT
TRBV25-1	15	-	TRBJ2-7	many	CASSEMGAGSYEQYF	TGTGCCAGCAGTGAAATGGGGGCGGGCAGCTACGAGCAGTACTTC
TRBV6-2/TRBV6-3	13	-	TRBJ2-7	few	CASRLTPSSEQYF	TGTGCCAGCAGACTGACACCTTCCTCCGAGCAGTACTTC
TRBV4-2	16	-	TRBJ1-2	-	CASSPGSSGPLSGYTF	TGTGCCAGCAGCCCAGGATCCTCCGGGCCATTATCGGGCTACACCTTC
TRBV30	14	-	TRBJ2-7	many	CAWGGDRQIYEQYF	TGTGCCTGGGGGGGGGACAGACAAATCTACGAGCAGTACTTC
TRBV20-1	12	TRBD1	TRBJ1-1	once	CSAREGQREAFF	TGCAGTGCTAGGGAGGGACAGCGTGAAGCTTTCTTT
TRBV27	19	TRBD2	TRBJ2-2	-	CASSFHRLVGGYNTGELFF	TGTGCCAGCAGTTTTCATCGGCTAGTGGGAGGGTATAACACCGGGGAGCTGTTTTTT
TRBV5-6	14	-	TRBJ1-5	many	CASSRDRNNQPQHF	TGTGCCAGCAGCCGTGACAGGAACAATCAGCCCCAGCATTTT
TRBV3-1	16	-	TRBJ1-3	many	CASSQVYPRSGNTIYF	TGTGCCAGCAGCCAAGTGTATCCACGCTCTGGAAACACCATATATTTT
TRBV7-2	16	TRBD2	TRBJ2-4	few	CASSFVGRGAKNIQYF	TGTGCCAGCAGCTTTGTCGGGAGGGGAGCCAAAAACATTCAGTACTTC
TRBV12-3/TRBV12-4	14	-	TRBJ2-1	many	CASSLGGSFNEQFF	TGTGCCAGCAGTTTAGGTGGTAGCTTCAATGAGCAGTTCTTC
TRBV7-3	14	-	TRBJ2-3	-	CASSLTGTTDTQYF	TGTGCCAGCAGCTTAACTGGGACCACAGATACGCAGTATTTT
TRBV5-1	13	TRBD1	TRBJ1-1	many	CASAQGASTEAFF	TGCGCCAGCGCACAGGGGGCAAGCACTGAAGCTTTCTTT
TRBV24-1	11	-	TRBJ2-1	many	CATSDFYEQFF	TGTGCCACCAGTGATTTCTATGAGCAGTTCTTC
TRBV7-3	16	TRBD2	TRBJ2-2	many	CASSLPSGMNTGELFF	TGTGCCAGCAGCTTACCTAGCGGGATGAACACCGGGGAGCTGTTTTTT